This TCR beta chain was identified in a study of vaccination and CD4 T cells after COVID-19. Across the whole study: Control cultures, each given a CEFX pool, an HIV-1 Nef pool, or no peptide, were included.

Turning to this clonotype: Its target is unknown.

General observations from the study: In convalescent patients, a median 86.3% of post-vaccine SARS-CoV-2-reactive clones appeared only after vaccination.

The V and J ends lost 5 bases and 4 bases, in that order; junction bases with no gene match: 7. This CDR3 has 14 residues. Germline assignment: CDR1 SEHNR and CDR2 FQNEAQ (reference sequence). Treatment specified: roughly ten-day PBMC culture with coronavirus spike peptide pools or control peptides (ViraFEST assay). Once peptide pools had expanded antigen-specific T cells, ViraFEST sequenced TCRs. Cultured CD4+ T cell DNA underwent sequencing with the Oncomine TCR Beta short-read assay. MiXCR was run by TCRdb on the PCR reads, yielding one entry per CDR3 protein. The profile shows roughly 7,000 distinct CDR3 sequences, 25% of them singletons.

V is TRBV7-9 and J is TRBJ1-1, with TRBD1 matching 7 bases. Sequencing used CD4+ T cells from blood, cultured in vitro, obtained after SARS-CoV-2 vaccination. The sequence was obtained from a human donor who had recovered from COVID-19. CDR3 in DNA: TGTGCCAGCAGCCCGACAGGGTTTCGCACTGAAGCTTTCTTT. Translated, it gives CASSPTGFRTEAFF.